A selection of T cell receptor beta chains follows, all from one sample in a study of OX40 agonist ivuxolimab in advanced cancers. This table comes from immunoSEQ multiplex PCR, and its TCRdb copy is limited to in-frame clones, with some not included. The sample lists 85,000 to 100,000 clones, approximately 89% seen once, with approximately 4% in the top ten. The sequencing here drew on CD4+ or CD8+ T cells sorted from blood, taken in a trial of the OX40 agonist ivuxolimab. These TCRs come from an adult with an advanced solid tumor such as melanoma, head and neck, liver or kidney cancer. Both conserved end residues are part of each CDR3. The D gene is left open where the match is weak. Size is omitted from some rows. Given values are once, few, many or a class for expanded clones.

J gene,D gene,V gene,clone size,CDR3 protein,CDR3 DNA
TRBJ2-5,.,TRBV7-7,.,CASSLGQFQETQYF,TGTGCTAGCAGCTTAGGGCAGTTCCAAGAGACCCAGTACTTC
TRBJ2-2,TRBD1,TRBV2,few,CASSGTGDVTGELFF,TGTGCCAGCAGTGGGACAGGGGACGTCACCGGGGAGCTGTTTTTT
TRBJ2-5,.,TRBV6-5,.,CASRPPGEWETQYF,TGTGCCAGCAGACCCCCCGGGGAATGGGAGACCCAGTACTTC
TRBJ1-1,.,TRBV5-1,.,CASSPPGQMNTEAFF,TGCGCCAGCAGCCCTCCCGGGCAGATGAACACTGAAGCTTTCTTT
TRBJ2-1,TRBD2,TRBV5-4,once,CASSSLAGFTNEQFF,TGTGCCAGCAGCAGTCTAGCGGGATTTACAAATGAGCAGTTCTTC
TRBJ2-3,.,TRBV18,.,CASSRSTDTQYF,TGTGCCAGCTCACGTAGCACAGATACGCAGTATTTT
TRBJ1-2,.,TRBV7-2,many,CASSLELAGSYGYTF,TGTGCCAGCAGCTTAGAATTGGCCGGGTCCTATGGCTACACCTTC
TRBJ2-1,.,TRBV7-3,once,CASSQAHEQFF,TGTGCCAGCAGCCAGGCCCATGAGCAGTTCTTC
TRBJ1-6,.,TRBV5-1,.,CASSADTDSPLHF,TGCGCCAGCAGCGCGGACACGGATTCACCCCTCCACTTT
TRBJ2-3,.,TRBV5-8,few,CASSLVDTQYF,TGTGCCAGCAGCTTGGTGGATACGCAGTATTTT
TRBJ2-3,TRBD1,TRBV7-2,.,CASSLAGQTTDTQYF,TGTGCCAGCAGCTTAGCGGGACAGACCACAGATACGCAGTATTTT
TRBJ1-5,TRBD1,TRBV18,.,CASSPGTGNQPQHF,TGTGCCAGCTCACCTGGGACAGGCAATCAGCCCCAGCATTTT
TRBJ1-3,.,TRBV19,.,CASSLTGMSGNTIYF,TGTGCCAGTAGTTTAACAGGGATGTCTGGAAACACCATATATTTT
TRBJ1-1,.,TRBV30,few,CAWKGSYTEAFF,TGTGCCTGGAAGGGGAGCTACACTGAAGCTTTCTTT
TRBJ1-3,TRBD1,TRBV6-5,.,CASSLGQGISGNTIYF,TGTGCCAGCAGTTTGGGACAGGGTATCTCTGGAAACACCATATATTTT
TRBJ2-7,.,TRBV27,.,CASSLNRDHAYEQYF,TGTGCCAGCAGTTTAAATAGGGACCATGCCTACGAGCAGTACTTC
TRBJ1-1,.,TRBV30,.,CAWSVLGGNTEAFF,TGTGCCTGGAGTGTACTTGGTGGGAACACTGAAGCTTTCTTT
TRBJ2-7,TRBD2,TRBV11-3,.,CASSLGSTAGPQYF,TGTGCCAGCAGCTTAGGAAGTACAGCGGGACCCCAGTACTTC
TRBJ2-2,TRBD1,TRBV10-3,.,CAISGDRNTGELFF,TGTGCCATCAGTGGGGACAGGAACACCGGGGAGCTGTTTTTT
TRBJ1-1,.,TRBV6-5,.,CASSYRGWTENTEAFF,TGTGCCAGCAGTTACCGGGGGTGGACGGAGAACACTGAAGCTTTCTTT
TRBJ2-1,TRBD2,TRBV11-2,.,CASSLERLANEQFF,TGTGCCAGCAGCCTAGAGAGACTAGCCAATGAGCAGTTCTTC
TRBJ2-2,.,TRBV18,few,CASSLDGSNTGELFF,TGTGCCAGCTCACTGGACGGCTCGAACACCGGGGAGCTGTTTTTT
TRBJ2-1,TRBD1,TRBV5-6,.,CASSLGQGLGAQFF,TGTGCCAGCAGCTTGGGACAGGGTCTGGGGGCGCAGTTCTTC
TRBJ1-4,TRBD1,TRBV18,.,CASSPGQGVANEKLFF,TGTGCCAGCTCACCGGGACAGGGAGTAGCTAATGAAAAACTGTTTTTT
TRBJ1-1,.,TRBV7-6,.,CASSPGGRNTEAFF,TGTGCCAGCAGCCCCGGTGGAAGGAACACTGAAGCTTTCTTT
TRBJ2-5,.,TRBV5-1,once,CASSPGADSQLQETQYF,TGCGCCAGCAGCCCTGGCGCGGACAGCCAGTTGCAAGAGACCCAGTACTTC
TRBJ1-5,.,TRBV9,.,CASSVEAAQPQHF,TGTGCCAGCAGCGTAGAGGCAGCCCAGCCCCAGCATTTT
TRBJ2-1,TRBD1,TRBV5-1,.,CASSLGGGNTNEQFF,TGCGCCAGCAGCTTGGGAGGGGGCAATACGAATGAGCAGTTCTTC
TRBJ1-2,TRBD1,TRBV18,few,CASSLTGNGYTF,TGTGCCAGCTCACTGACAGGGAATGGCTACACCTTC
TRBJ1-2,.,TRBV6-1,.,CASSSTGWTPTF,TGTGCCAGCAGTTCCACAGGCTGGACTCCCACCTTC
TRBJ1-6,.,TRBV27,.,CASSSPSTPLSYNSPLHF,TGTGCCAGCAGTTCCCCCTCGACACCGCTCTCCTATAATTCACCCCTCCACTTT
TRBJ2-2,.,TRBV5-6,.,CASSQGTPGTGELFF,TGTGCCAGCAGCCAGGGGACCCCGGGGACCGGGGAGCTGTTTTTT
TRBJ2-1,.,TRBV30,once,CAWRSGNEQFF,TGTGCCTGGAGGAGCGGCAATGAGCAGTTCTTC
TRBJ1-1,.,TRBV2,.,CASREFGTVNTEAFF,TGTGCCAGCAGGGAATTTGGGACGGTGAACACTGAAGCTTTCTTT
TRBJ2-7,.,TRBV29-1,.,CSVARTRSYEQYF,TGCAGCGTTGCCCGGACCAGATCCTACGAGCAGTACTTC
TRBJ2-6,.,TRBV2,.,CASSGDKFLSGANVLTF,TGTGCCAGCAGTGGGGACAAATTCCTCTCTGGGGCCAACGTCCTGACTTTC
TRBJ1-5,.,TRBV4-1,.,CASSQFAMSNQPQHF,TGCGCCAGCAGCCAGTTTGCAATGAGCAATCAGCCCCAGCATTTT
TRBJ2-7,TRBD1,TRBV15,.,CATSRDLTMKGTVYEQYF,TGTGCCACCAGCAGAGATCTCACAATGAAGGGGACAGTCTACGAGCAGTACTTC
TRBJ2-7,TRBD2,TRBV28,once,CASSTRTSGMYYEQYF,TGTGCCAGCAGTACCAGGACTAGCGGGATGTACTACGAGCAGTACTTC
TRBJ2-1,TRBD1,TRBV7-8,.,CASSSRIGTEINNEQFF,TGTGCCAGCAGCTCCCGAATCGGGACAGAGATTAACAATGAGCAGTTCTTC
TRBJ1-1,.,TRBV12-2,.,CASRLVGTQGGFTEAFF,TGTGCAAGTCGCTTAGTAGGGACTCAAGGCGGGTTCACTGAAGCTTTCTTT
TRBJ1-4,.,TRBV5-1,once,CASSRDTSEKLFF,TGCGCCAGCAGCCGGGACACCTCCGAAAAACTGTTTTTT
TRBJ1-1,.,TRBV18,.,CASSPLEVNTEAFF,TGTGCCAGCTCACCCCTAGAGGTGAACACTGAAGCTTTCTTT
TRBJ2-3,.,TRBV5-1,few,CASSSLETDTQYF,TGCGCCAGCAGCAGCCTAGAAACAGATACGCAGTATTTT
TRBJ1-4,.,TRBV19,once,CASSLSQVTEKLFF,TGTGCCAGTAGTCTATCACAGGTCACAGAAAAACTGTTTTTT
TRBJ1-4,.,TRBV7-9,.,CASSFSGGRNEKLFF,TGTGCCAGCAGCTTTTCTGGGGGACGTAATGAAAAACTGTTTTTT
TRBJ2-2,.,TRBV10-3,.,CAISVLASSGELFF,TGTGCCATCAGTGTACTTGCTAGTTCCGGGGAGCTGTTTTTT
TRBJ1-1,TRBD1,TRBV11-2,.,CASSLRQGTTEAFF,TGTGCCAGCAGCCTCCGACAGGGTACGACTGAAGCTTTCTTT